The 3 T cell receptor beta chains below all came from one sample that was sequenced in a study of T cells in Graves' hyperthyroidism and ophthalmopathy. RNA transcripts were the template for amplifying TCR beta CDR3 regions. A set of HTBI primers served as the primers for a first-round RT-PCR of the TCR CDR3. MiXCR, applied by TCRdb to the multiplex PCR reads, yields one record per CDR3 protein. The repertoire holds 550,000 to 800,000 distinct CDR3 sequences, with about 15% as singletons. The sequenced sample was blood. These receptors all stem from a man aged 18 to 29 with Graves' hyperthyroidism.

The table lists this clonotype with many counts. This rearrangement joins TRBV29-1 to TRBJ2-2, with 8 bases aligning to TRBD2. The CDR3 is 13 residues long. With V trimmed by 5 bases and J by 7 bases, 6 bases remained unmatched. The V gene's germline CDR1 is SQVTM and CDR2 ANQGSEA. CDR3 nucleotides: TGCAGCGTTACGGGACTAGTGATCGGGGAGCTGTTTTTT. Its protein is CSVTGLVIGELFF.

This clonotype was counted ten times or more. The V call is TRBV28, the J call TRBJ2-7; D remains ambiguous. CDR1 is MDHEN and CDR2 is SYDVKM in the germline V gene. This CDR3 region has 12 residues. V dropped 4 bases and J dropped 2 bases, with 6 bases sitting between them. The CDR3 loop is CASSSMAYEQYF. CDR3 coding DNA: TGTGCCAGCAGTTCGATGGCCTACGAGCAGTACTTC.

There are a few counts of this clonotype. The rearrangement links TRBV27 to TRBJ1-4; a possible D gene is TRBD1 (6 bases). This CDR3 is built from 17 residues. Germline loops: CDR1 MNHEY, CDR2 SMNVEV (reference sequence). V lost 4 bases, J lost 1 base, and 16 bases lay in between. The CDR3 bases are TGTGCCAGCAGTTCACTACCCGCACAGGGAACTAATGAAAAACTGTTTTTT. Translation: CASSSLPAQGTNEKLFF.